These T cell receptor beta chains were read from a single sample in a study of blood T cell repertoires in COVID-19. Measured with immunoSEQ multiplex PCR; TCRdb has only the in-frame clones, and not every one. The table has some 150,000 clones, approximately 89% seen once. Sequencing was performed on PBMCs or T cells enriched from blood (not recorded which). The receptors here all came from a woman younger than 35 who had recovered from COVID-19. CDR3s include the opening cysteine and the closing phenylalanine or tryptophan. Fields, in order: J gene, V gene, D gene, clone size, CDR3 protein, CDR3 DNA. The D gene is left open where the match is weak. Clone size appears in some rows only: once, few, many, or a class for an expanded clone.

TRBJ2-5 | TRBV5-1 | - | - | CASYRGREVETQYF | TGCGCCAGTTACAGGGGGCGGGAGGTCGAGACCCAGTACTTC
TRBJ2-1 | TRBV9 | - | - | CASSVYSNNEQFF | TGTGCCAGCAGCGTATACTCCAACAATGAGCAGTTCTTC
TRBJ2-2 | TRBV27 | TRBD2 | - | CASSYGGINTGELFF | TGTGCCAGCAGTTACGGGGGGATCAACACCGGGGAGCTGTTTTTT
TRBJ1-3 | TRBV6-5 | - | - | CASSYSPGSGNTIYF | TGTGCCAGCAGTTACTCTCCCGGCTCTGGAAACACCATATATTTT
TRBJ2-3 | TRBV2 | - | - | CASRGDNKDTQYF | TGTGCCAGCAGGGGGGACAATAAAGATACGCAGTATTTT
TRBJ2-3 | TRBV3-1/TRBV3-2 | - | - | CASSQEARSGDTQYF | TGTGCCAGCAGCCAAGAGGCTAGATCTGGAGATACGCAGTATTTT
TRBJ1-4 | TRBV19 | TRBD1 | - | CASTLGQPNEKLFF | TGTGCCAGCACCCTGGGACAGCCTAATGAAAAACTGTTTTTT
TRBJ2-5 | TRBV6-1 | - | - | CASSEGAGETQYF | TGTGCCAGCAGTGAAGGGGCTGGGGAGACCCAGTACTTC
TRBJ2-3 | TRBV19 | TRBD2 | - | CASTIAGRGTDTQYF | TGTGCCAGTACTATAGCGGGAAGGGGGACAGATACGCAGTATTTT
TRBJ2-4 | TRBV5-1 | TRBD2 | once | CASSINPGLDDIQYF | TGCGCCAGCAGCATTAACCCGGGACTAGACGACATTCAGTACTTC
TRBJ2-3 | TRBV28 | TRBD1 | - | CASSAQDRVFADTQYF | TGTGCCAGCAGTGCTCAGGACAGGGTTTTTGCAGATACGCAGTATTTT
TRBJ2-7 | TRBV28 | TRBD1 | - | CASSSTGPFMYEQYF | TGTGCCAGCAGTTCGACAGGGCCCTTTATGTACGAGCAGTACTTC